The TCR beta chain under discussion was sequenced for a study of early T cells in non-severe SARS-CoV-2 infection. Study in general: Sequencing input comprised bulk RNA from unsorted whole blood; chain pairing was not available. General study points: Anti-spike CD8 specificities were favored by VDJdb matching, whose results missed private and CD4 specificities.

In the library, individual cDNA molecules carried attached unique molecular identifiers. MiXCR, applied by TCRdb to the 5' RACE reads, yields one record per CDR3 protein. The sample includes 40,000 to 50,000 distinct CDR3 sequences, roughly 5% of them seen just once. Between the trimmed V and J ends, which lost 6 bases and 2 bases, there was a span of 20 bases. Germline values: CDR1 DFQATT, CDR2 SNEGSKA (reference sequence). The CDR3 contains 15 residues. This clonotype was observed many times. Its antigen is undetermined. V is TRBV20-1 and J is TRBJ2-7, with D possibly being TRBD1 or TRBD2 (6 bases each). The TCR comes from an adult who was a healthcare worker with PCR-confirmed SARS-CoV-2 infection or an uninfected control (not recorded which). This specimen was whole blood, taken at baseline. The CDR3 region is CSAKPPGATAYEQYF. In DNA, the CDR3 is TGCAGTGCCAAGCCCCCGGGGGCGACGGCCTACGAGCAGTACTTC.